Sequencing of this T cell receptor (beta chain) was carried out in a study of CD8 T cells in ankylosing spondylitis. This clonotype was observed at least ten times. This CDR3 spans 14 amino acids. Trimming removed 3 bases at V and 3 bases at J, with 11 bases between. Germline V gives CDR1 SGHRS, CDR2 YFSETQ. From the 5' RACE reads, TCRdb called clonotypes with MiXCR, one entry per CDR3 protein. Here the sample spans 200,000 or so distinct CDR3 sequences, around 25% being singletons. The chain uses TRBV5-1 and TRBJ2-3, with a weak D call TRBD2 (5 bases). This TCR came from a male donor with ankylosing spondylitis or in good health (not recorded which). The sequencing sample was made of blood, either unsorted or a sorted T cell fraction (not recorded which). The CDR3 here is CASSSPDSTDTQYF. As DNA, the CDR3 is TGCGCCAGCAGCTCCCCGGACTCAACAGATACGCAGTATTTT.